Below, one T cell receptor beta chain is given with its context. What it binds is unknown. This sample was included in a study of cytomegalovirus exposure and HLA in healthy donors. Study context: In a previous analysis, nearly 120 million unique TCR beta sequences were found from 150 million to 200 million T cells. Study-level results: CMV antigen specificity was confirmed in vitro for a few CMV-associated chains. A prior analysis recorded that most TCR beta V segments were productive about 87% or about 30% of the time.

CDR1 is SGDLS, CDR2 YYNGEE, per germline. The CDR3 runs to 14 residues. V lost 5 bases, J lost 6 bases, and 17 bases lay in between. PCR employed 60 Vbeta and 13 Jbeta primers. The data were produced by immunoSEQ multiplex PCR, yet TCRdb's version contains in-frame clones alone and is incomplete. This sample has under 120,000 clones; around 80% occur once, and the top ten carry roughly 5%. The sequenced sample consisted of PBMCs. This TCR came from a female donor in good health and CMV-seropositive. The chain recombines TRBV9 with TRBJ1-1, with a weak D call TRBD1 (5 bases). The CDR3 nucleotides are TGTGCCAGCAGTGAAAAGGCAGGGAATTCTGAAGCTTTCTTT. Its translation: CASSEKAGNSEAFF.